One and the same sample provided the 20 T cell receptor beta chains below, sequenced in a study of post-analysis software for immune sequencing data. Whole-study findings and limits: With TRBV5-6, TRBV5-1 and TRBV20-1 included, about five TRBV segments were more frequent in patients than in controls.

Libraries were made from TCR beta cDNA, and they carried unique molecular identifiers. TCRdb re-analysed the PCR reads in MiXCR, keeping a single row per CDR3 protein. The data hold some 800,000 distinct CDR3 sequences, with about 45% observed a single time. Antigens of these TCRs are unknown. The specimen was blood. The receptors derive from a girl between 5 and 17 years old with multiple sclerosis.

This chain joins TRBV14 and TRBJ1-2, with 8 bases matching TRBD1. Per germline, CDR1 SGHDN and CDR2 FVKESK. Unmatched junction bases numbered 5, after V lost 4 bases and J lost 4 bases. This CDR3 is 14 amino acids long. CDR3 nucleotide sequence: TGTGCCAGCAGCCGGGACAGGAGCTTCTATGGCTACACCTTC. Translated: CASSRDRSFYGYTF.

The gene calls are TRBV6-5 and TRBJ2-5; D gene unclear. TRBJ2-4 explains the end of the DNA better; the J call may be wrong. The length of the CDR3 is 11 residues. The germline CDR1 and CDR2 sequences are MNHEY and SVGAGI. CDR3 loop: CASRAKNIQYF. The CDR3 bases are TGTGCCAGCAGGGCAAAAAACATTCAGTACTTC.

This clonotype was counted a few times. J is TRBJ1-2 and V is TRBV6-5; 9 nucleotides match TRBD1. The germline CDR1 and CDR2 sequences are MNHEY and SVGAGI. This CDR3 region has 17 residues. The V segment lost 2 bases and the J segment 4 bases; nucleotides outside the gene matches: 11. The CDR3 DNA follows: TGTGCCAGCAGTTACGGGGGGTTAGCGGGACAGGGCTATGGCTACACCTTC. This translates into CASSYGGLAGQGYGYTF.

The sample holds a few counts of this clonotype. The chain carries TRBV24-1 and TRBJ2-3; possibly TRBD2 for D (6 bases). CDR1 KGHDR and CDR2 SFDVKD come from the germline V gene. The V end lost 2 bases, the J end lost 0 bases, and 11 bases lay between the germline ends. The CDR3 length is 16 residues. CDR3 DNA: TGTGCCACCAGTGATTCCACTAGCCCTAGCACAGATACGCAGTATTTT. Residues: CATSDSTSPSTDTQYF.

CDR3 bases: TGCAGTGCTACCAGGGCTAGCGGGAACAATGAGCAGTACTTC. Its translation: CSATRASGNNEQYF. This chain connects TRBV20-1 to TRBJ2-5; 9 bases map to TRBD2. The CDR3 spans 14 residues. The V gene end was trimmed by 4 bases and the J gene end by 11 bases; junction bases not matched to a gene: 14. Germline CDR1 DFQATT, CDR2 SNEGSKA (reference sequence).

The table lists this clonotype with a few counts. The chain uses TRBV29-1 and TRBJ2-1; TRBD2 matches at 12 bases. V was pared by 4 bases and J by 8 bases, with 6 bases of the junction left unmatched. CDR1 and CDR2 from the germline V gene are SQVTM and ANQGSEA. This CDR3 spans 14 amino acids. The CDR3 here is CSVGTSGIGDEQFF. In DNA form, the CDR3 reads TGCAGCGTTGGGACTAGCGGGATAGGGGATGAGCAGTTCTTC.

The genes are TRBV6-2 or TRBV6-3 and TRBJ2-4, with 7 nucleotides matching TRBD1. Trimming cost V 5 bases and J 3 bases; bases outside gene matches: 4. From germline, CDR1 is MNHEY and CDR2 SVGEGT. The CDR3 covers 14 residues. The CDR3: CASSRGTVKNIQYF. Written as DNA, the CDR3 is TGTGCCAGCAGTAGGGGGACAGTCAAAAACATTCAGTACTTC.

The V and J genes are TRBV29-1 and TRBJ2-3; D is perhaps TRBD1 (6 bases). CDR3 length: 14 amino acids. Germline V gene sequence: CDR1 SQVTM, CDR2 ANQGSEA. Trimming pared 6 bases from V and 6 bases from J, leaving 19 bases between. The chain's CDR3 is CSVNGTRGTDTQYF. In DNA form, the CDR3 reads TGCAGCGTAAACGGGACAAGAGGTACGGATACGCAGTATTTT.

This CDR3 reads CASSLSLPPEGETQYF. In nucleotides, the CDR3 is TGCGCCAGCAGCTTGTCCTTACCCCCGGAGGGAGAGACCCAGTACTTC. V is TRBV5-1 and J is TRBJ2-5; D may be TRBD2 (6 bases). The CDR3 consists of 16 residues. The V gene lost 1 base and the J gene lost 4 bases, with 17 bases spanning the gap. From germline, CDR1 is SGHRS and CDR2 YFSETQ.

This clonotype was counted a few times. The chain couples TRBV7-6 to TRBJ1-4; TRBD1 is a possible D gene (5 bases). The V gene's germline CDR1 is SGHVS and CDR2 FNYEAQ. This CDR3 spans 14 amino acids. The V and J ends lost 6 bases and 7 bases respectively, with 15 bases between them. The CDR3 DNA reads as TGTGCCAGCAGTTCTAGGGGTTTTGGTGAAAAACTGTTTTTT. It codes for CASSSRGFGEKLFF.

This clonotype turned up a few times. This chain uses TRBV13 with TRBJ2-1; 10 nucleotides align to TRBD2. This CDR3 has 16 amino acids. Germline V gives CDR1 PRHDT, CDR2 FYEKMQ (reference sequence). V lost 1 base to trimming and J lost 4 bases; unmatched junction nucleotides: 4. The CDR3: CASSLVGTSAYNEQFF. The CDR3 DNA reads TGTGCCAGCAGCTTAGTGGGGACTAGCGCGTACAATGAGCAGTTCTTC.

V is TRBV15 and J is TRBJ2-7; 10 bases fit TRBD1. The CDR3 is made up of 17 amino acids. The V gene's germline CDR1 is LNHNV and CDR2 YYDKDF (reference sequence). After removal of 4 bases from V and 6 bases from J, the junction contained 15 bases not matched to a gene. CDR3 in DNA: TGTGCCACCAGCATTAACGCCCCGGGACAGGGGAGCTCCGAGCAGTACTTC. It is translated as CATSINAPGQGSSEQYF.

The chain combines TRBV18 with TRBJ1-1; D call uncertain. This CDR3 has 12 residues. Germline-derived CDR1 and CDR2 are KGHSH and LQKENI. Trimming removed 0 bases at V and 10 bases at J, with 9 bases between. The CDR3 coding sequence is TGTGCCAGCTCACCACCGAGGGAAAGAGCTTTCTTT. This sequence encodes CASSPPRERAFF.

The gene calls are TRBV12-3 or TRBV12-4 and TRBJ2-7; no clear D gene. The J call may not be correct, given that the DNA end is closer to TRBJ2-5. The CDR3 runs 13 residues. The CDR3 loop reads CASSLGRPGTQYF. DNA for the CDR3: TGTGCCAGCAGTTTAGGACGCCCGGGGACCCAGTACTTC.

This chain joins TRBV29-1 and TRBJ2-3, with D possibly TRBD1 on 5 matching bases. Trimming left V 4 bases short and J 2 bases short, with 10 bases between. Germline assignment: CDR1 SQVTM and CDR2 ANQGSEA. The CDR3 extends over 13 amino acids. This CDR3 is CSVGQRITDTQYF. The CDR3 region has the DNA TGCAGCGTTGGACAGAGGATCACAGATACGCAGTATTTT.

The rearrangement links TRBV6-2 or TRBV6-3 to TRBJ2-7; D ambiguous. CDR1 is MNHEY and CDR2 is SVGEGT in the germline V gene. V was trimmed by 4 bases and J by 3 bases, leaving 10 bases between them. The CDR3 extends over 13 amino acids. DNA of the CDR3: TGTGCCAGCAGTTTCGAATGGGGCTACGAGCAGTACTTC. Translation gives CASSFEWGYEQYF.

The rearrangement joins TRBV7-6 to TRBJ2-7; 7 bases agree with TRBD2. Per germline, CDR1 SGHVS and CDR2 FNYEAQ. This CDR3 has 15 residues. With V trimmed by 3 bases and J by 3 bases, 8 bases remained unmatched. The CDR3 spells CASSLFRGEGYEQYF. The CDR3 DNA follows: TGTGCCAGCAGCTTGTTTCGAGGGGAGGGCTACGAGCAGTACTTC.

The chain links TRBV20-1 to TRBJ1-1, with 8 bases identical to TRBD1. With 0 bases clipped from V and 0 bases from J, the junction kept 3 bases outside the gene matches. Germline CDR1 DFQATT, CDR2 SNEGSKA (reference sequence). The CDR3 spans 15 residues. In DNA, the CDR3 is TGCAGTGCTAGAGACGACAGGGGCCTGAACACTGAAGCTTTCTTT. It is translated as CSARDDRGLNTEAFF.

The sample holds a few counts of this clonotype. V and J are TRBV12-3 or TRBV12-4 and TRBJ1-1, with TRBD1 as a possible D gene (5 bases). CDR3 length equals 13 residues. V was clipped by 4 bases and J by 3 bases, with 9 bases between them. For the CDR3, the DNA is TGTGCCAGCAGTTCCAGGGCGGACACTGAAGCTTTCTTT. Its protein is CASSSRADTEAFF.

Worth noting for this clonotype: The junction departs from the called germline gene at one end, perhaps through a read error. The chain recombines TRBV20-1 with TRBJ2-5, with 16 positions matching TRBD2. The DNA end is more similar to TRBJ2-7, so the J call may be wrong. The CDR3 extends over 16 amino acids. CDR1 DFQATT and CDR2 SNEGSKA come from the germline V gene (reference sequence). The CDR3 nucleotides read TGCAATGCTAGTGGGACTAGCGGGAGGGCCACGTACGAGCAGTACTTC. Translated, it gives CNASGTSGRATYEQYF.